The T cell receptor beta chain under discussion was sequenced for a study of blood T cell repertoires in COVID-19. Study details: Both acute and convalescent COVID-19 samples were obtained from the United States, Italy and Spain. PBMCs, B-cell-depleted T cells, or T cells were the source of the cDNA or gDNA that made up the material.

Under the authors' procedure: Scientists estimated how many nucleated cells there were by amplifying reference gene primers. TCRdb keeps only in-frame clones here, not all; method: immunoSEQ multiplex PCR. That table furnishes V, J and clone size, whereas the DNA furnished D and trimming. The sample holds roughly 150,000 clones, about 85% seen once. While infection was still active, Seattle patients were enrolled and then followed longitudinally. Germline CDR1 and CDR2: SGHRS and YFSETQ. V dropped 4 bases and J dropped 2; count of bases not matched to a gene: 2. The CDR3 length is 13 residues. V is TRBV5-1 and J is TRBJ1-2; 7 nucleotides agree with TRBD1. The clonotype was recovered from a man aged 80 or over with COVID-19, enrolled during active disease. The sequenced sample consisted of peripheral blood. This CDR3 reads CASSEGGNYGYTF. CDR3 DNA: TGCGCCAGCAGCGAAGGGGGCAACTATGGCTACACCTTC.